This entry lists 24 T cell receptor beta chains sequenced from one sample in a study of blood T cell repertoires in COVID-19. TCRdb keeps only in-frame clones here, not all; method: immunoSEQ multiplex PCR. Of roughly 240,000 clones in the sample, 86% are singletons; the top ten hold 1.6%. The specimen was peripheral blood. The receptors originated from a woman in her sixties who had recovered from COVID-19.

The V and J genes are TRBV4-2 and TRBJ1-3; the D gene is possibly TRBD1 (5 bases). Trimming cost V 5 bases and J 2 bases, with 16 bases left between them. From germline, CDR1 is LGHNA and CDR2 YNFKEQ. The CDR3 length is 16 residues. In DNA form, the CDR3 reads TGTGCCAGCAGCGCCAGAGGACGGGGGACTGGAAACACCATATATTTT. It codes for CASSARGRGTGNTIYF.

A remark on this clone: At the DNA level, this CDR3 is encoded by other sequences in the same sample as well. This rearrangement joins TRBV7-3 to TRBJ2-2; D is possibly TRBD1 (5 bases). Germline CDR1 reads SGHTA; CDR2 reads FQGTGA. The CDR3 loop spans 15 amino acids. Trimming stripped 2 bases from V and 0 bases from J, with 7 bases between. The CDR3 protein is CASSLQGANTGELFF. As DNA, the CDR3 is TGTGCCAGCAGCTTACAGGGTGCGAACACCGGGGAGCTGTTTTTT. The full variable domain, completed using reference TRBV7-3 and TRBJ2-2, is GAGVSQTPSNKVTEKGKYVELRCDPISGHTALYWYRQSLGQGPEFLIYFQGTGAADDSGLPNDRFFAVRPEGSVSTLKIQRTERGDSAVYLCASSLQGANTGELFFGEGSRLTVL.

The chain uses TRBV7-3 and TRBJ2-5, with 8 bases aligning to TRBD2. Per the germline V gene, CDR1 is SGHTA and CDR2 is FQGTGA. CDR3 length equals 14 residues. The trim removed 5 bases at V and 6 bases at J, leaving 8 bases unmatched. This chain's CDR3 is CASSPTSGGKTQYF. The CDR3 DNA reads TGTGCCAGCAGCCCGACCAGCGGGGGAAAGACCCAGTACTTC.

This chain links TRBV28 with TRBJ2-7; D remains ambiguous. This CDR3 has 11 residues. V gave up 7 bases and J gave up 1 base, with 5 bases separating them. Per germline, CDR1 MDHEN and CDR2 SYDVKM. The chain's CDR3 is CASTTSYEQYF. CDR3 bases: TGTGCCAGCACTACGTCCTACGAGCAGTACTTC.

The chain links TRBV5-8 to TRBJ2-2; 7 bases align to TRBD2. V trimming: 4 bases; J trimming: 2 bases; junction bases outside the gene matches: 5. The CDR3 runs 15 residues. Germline-derived CDR1 and CDR2 are SGHTS and YDEGEE. The CDR3 region is CASSTGTTNTGELFF. The CDR3 nucleotides are TGTGCCAGCAGCACCGGGACTACTAACACCGGGGAGCTGTTTTTT.

This chain joins TRBV19 and TRBJ1-6; 9 nucleotides align to TRBD1. V lost 3 bases and J lost 7; bases outside the gene matches: 7. Germline V gene lookup returns CDR1 LNHDA and CDR2 SQIVND (reference sequence). There are 16 residues in the CDR3. The CDR3 bases are TGTGCCAGTAGTATTACTATGGACAGGGGAAATTCACCCCTCCACTTT. Translation: CASSITMDRGNSPLHF.

This clone was observed a handful of times. The V and J genes are TRBV2 and TRBJ1-5; D might be TRBD1 (6 bases). Germline V gene lookup returns CDR1 SNHLY and CDR2 FYNNEI. V lost 3 bases to trimming and J lost 6 bases, with 9 bases between them. The CDR3 is made up of 13 amino acids. CDR3 protein: CASSDRGFQPQHF. The CDR3 nucleotides are TGTGCCAGCAGTGACAGGGGATTTCAGCCCCAGCATTTT.

The rearrangement links TRBV25-1 to TRBJ1-5; the D gene is possibly TRBD1 (5 bases). V was cut by 1 base and J by 0 bases, with 13 bases left in between. There are 17 residues in the CDR3. Germline lookup yields CDR1 MGHDK and CDR2 SYGVNS. CDR3 sequence: CASSEWAGRLSNQPQHF. The CDR3 DNA follows: TGTGCCAGCAGTGAATGGGCAGGGAGGCTTAGCAATCAGCCCCAGCATTTT.

Remarks on this clone: At the DNA level, this CDR3 is encoded by other sequences in the same sample as well. The chain has TRBV27 and TRBJ1-5; 10 positions agree with TRBD1. This CDR3 is built from 12 residues. In germline, CDR1 is MNHEY, CDR2 SMNVEV (reference sequence). The V and J ends lost 8 bases and 6 bases, in that order; junction bases with no gene match: 1. Written as DNA, the CDR3 is TGTGCCAGCCGGACAGGGGGTCAGCCCCAGCATTTT. It is translated as CASRTGGQPQHF.

The chain has TRBV5-1 and TRBJ1-2, with 8 bases that match TRBD1. J gave up 5 bases and V 2 bases, and 5 bases lay outside the gene matches. The CDR3 extends over 14 amino acids. Germline CDR1 is SGHRS and CDR2 is YFSETQ. The DNA for the CDR3 is TGCGCCAGCAGCTTAGGACAGGGAAGTTATGGCTACACCTTC. Protein: CASSLGQGSYGYTF. Filled out from reference TRBV5-1 and TRBJ1-2, the complete variable domain reads KAGVTQTPRYLIKTRGQQVTLSCSPISGHRSVSWYQQTPGQGLQFLFEYFSETQRNKGNFPGRFSGRQFSNSRSEMNVSTLELGDSALYLCASSLGQGSYGYTFGSGTRLTVV.

The chain is built from TRBV5-1 and TRBJ1-2, with 8 bases matching TRBD1. V dropped 0 bases and J dropped 0; count of bases not matched to a gene: 1. This CDR3 contains 15 residues. The germline gives CDR1 SGHRS, CDR2 YFSETQ. CDR3 sequence: CASSLGTGPNYGYTF. In DNA form, the CDR3 reads TGCGCCAGCAGCTTGGGGACAGGGCCTAACTATGGCTACACCTTC.

This chain connects TRBV7-2 to TRBJ2-7; 7 bases fit TRBD1. Trimming cost V 2 bases and J 1 base; bases outside gene matches: 11. Germline CDR1 SGHTA, CDR2 FQGNSA. The CDR3 length is 17 residues. CDR3 nucleotide sequence: TGTGCCAGCAGCTTACGGGCACAGGGGCTAGCATCCTACGAGCAGTACTTC. Its translation: CASSLRAQGLASYEQYF.

The chain combines TRBV4-1 with TRBJ1-4; 9 nucleotides agree with TRBD1. Germline CDR1 is MGHRA and CDR2 is YSYEKL. V was clipped by 1 base and J by 6 bases; unmatched bases: 6. There are 16 residues in the CDR3. The CDR3 nucleotides are TGCGCCAGCAGCCAAGTAGGGGGACAGGGATATGAAAAACTGTTTTTT. This sequence encodes CASSQVGGQGYEKLFF.

This rearrangement joins TRBV9 to TRBJ1-4; D gene uncertain. The V end lost 3 bases, the J end lost 7 bases, and 13 bases lay between the germline ends. Germline V gene sequence: CDR1 SGDLS, CDR2 YYNGEE. The CDR3 sequence is 14 residues long. The CDR3 bases are TGTGCCAGCAGCGCAGCAGCGGGGAGTGAAAAACTGTTTTTT. Protein product: CASSAAAGSEKLFF.

The rearrangement joins TRBV5-4 to TRBJ2-3; TRBD2 aligns across 7 bases. CDR3 length: 15 residues. V lost 1 base to trimming and J lost 2 bases; unmatched junction nucleotides: 4. CDR1 SGHNT and CDR2 YYREEE come from the germline V gene (reference sequence). The CDR3 region is CASSLRGDYTDTQYF. The CDR3 DNA is TGTGCCAGCAGCTTGCGGGGGGACTACACAGATACGCAGTATTTT.

The chain couples TRBV6-5 to TRBJ1-1; D not resolved. CDR1 is MNHEY, CDR2 SVGAGI, per germline. The CDR3 totals 13 residues. Trimming cost V 9 bases and J 1 base, with 12 bases left between them. The CDR3 protein is CASRRQENTEAFF. The CDR3 region has the DNA TGTGCCAGTAGGAGGCAGGAGAACACTGAAGCTTTCTTT.

The chain is built from TRBV5-6 and TRBJ1-6; unclear D gene. The germline V gene has CDR1 SGHDT and CDR2 YYEEEE. V lost 2 bases and J 0 bases, leaving 9 bases between the germline ends. The CDR3 length is 16 residues. As DNA, the CDR3 is TGTGCCAGCAGCTTAGGTAGGAGCTCCTATAATTCACCCCTCCACTTT. It yields the protein CASSLGRSSYNSPLHF.

The chain has TRBV19 and TRBJ1-2, with a weak D call TRBD1 (5 bases). Looked up from germline, CDR1 is LNHDA and CDR2 is SQIVND (reference sequence). The V and J ends lost 3 bases and 2 bases respectively, with 10 bases between them. CDR3 length: 14 amino acids. CDR3 sequence (DNA): TGTGCCAGTAGTATCGGCAGGGTGAACTATGGCTACACCTTC. This encodes CASSIGRVNYGYTF.

Details on this clone: The sample carries other DNA sequences with the same CDR3. The J gene is TRBJ1-3, the V gene TRBV19; weak D call: TRBD1 (5 bases). Trimming left V 1 base short and J 0 bases short, with 7 bases between. Germline assignment: CDR1 LNHDA and CDR2 SQIVND (reference sequence). The CDR3 loop spans 15 amino acids. The CDR3 DNA follows: TGTGCCAGTAGTATAGGCGGGGGCTCTGGAAACACCATATATTTT. Translating it yields CASSIGGGSGNTIYF.

In this sample, this clone turned up a few times. This rearrangement joins TRBV13 to TRBJ2-7; TRBD1 aligns across 9 bases. Germline V gene data show CDR1 as PRHDT and CDR2 as FYEKMQ (reference sequence). This CDR3 is built from 14 residues. The trim removed 5 bases at V and 4 bases at J, leaving 6 bases unmatched. The CDR3 is CASSAEGQGYEQYF. The DNA of the CDR3 is TGTGCCAGCAGCGCTGAAGGACAGGGGTACGAGCAGTACTTC.

J is TRBJ1-1 and V is TRBV7-9, with D unclear. The germline V and J ends were trimmed by 4 bases and 12 bases, with 33 bases remaining between them. Germline loops: CDR1 SEHNR, CDR2 FQNEAQ (reference sequence). The CDR3 runs 18 residues. The DNA of the CDR3 is TGTGCCAGCAGCTCGAGAACCGGGAGCATGCTCCATCTTTCCAAAACTTTCTTT. Its protein product is CASSSRTGSMLHLSKTFF.

V is TRBV6-6 and J is TRBJ2-7, with 7 bases matching TRBD1. Germline loops: CDR1 MNHNY, CDR2 SVGAGI (reference sequence). CDR3 length equals 15 residues. J was trimmed by 2 bases and V by 6 bases; bases with no gene match: 10. DNA of the CDR3: TGTGCCAGCAGGCCTCCAGGGGGTCTACCCTACGAGCAGTACTTC. Amino acids: CASRPPGGLPYEQYF.

In this sample, this clone turned up once. V is TRBV25-1 and J is TRBJ2-7; D is unresolved. Trimming shortened V by 5 bases and J by 3 bases, and 8 bases separated the two germline ends. The length of the CDR3 is 12 residues. CDR1 is MGHDK and CDR2 is SYGVNS in the germline V gene. This chain's CDR3 is CASSRLDYEQYF. For the CDR3, the DNA is TGTGCCAGCAGTAGGCTAGACTACGAGCAGTACTTC.

The rearrangement joins TRBV7-2 to TRBJ2-3; 9 nucleotides agree with TRBD2. Germline-derived CDR1 and CDR2 are SGHTA and FQGNSA. V trimming: 0 bases; J trimming: 3 bases; junction bases outside the gene matches: 1. The CDR3 is 15 amino acids. CDR3: CASSLASGGTDTQYF. Written as DNA, the CDR3 is TGTGCCAGCAGCTTAGCGAGCGGGGGGACAGATACGCAGTATTTT.